This record concerns one TCR beta chain sequence. The antigen is not known. The CDR3 is 18 amino acids. Germline lookup yields CDR1 MNHEY and CDR2 SMNVEV (reference sequence). V lost 6 bases and J lost 3, with 21 bases in between. The data derive from a study of cytomegalovirus exposure and HLA in healthy donors. Study-wide background: A subsequent analysis reported that the 120 validation repertoires were produced on the same platform that had also been used for the 600 to 700 first-cohort repertoires.

Findings of the study overall: The study put about 180 TCR beta chains on its list as cytomegalovirus-associated. The CMV antigen specificity of a few CMV-associated chains was confirmed through in vitro analysis.

Produced via immunoSEQ multiplex PCR; TCRdb's table is partial and in-frame only. The data contain over 250,000 clones, just over 85% of them singletons. This clonotype was obtained from a woman aged 18-29 years in good health and CMV-seronegative. V is TRBV27 and J is TRBJ1-6, with D possibly being TRBD1 (5 bases). Sequencing was performed on PBMCs. CDR3 DNA: TGTGCCAGCAGGACTGGGGTGGTACGGGGGAACTATAATTCACCCCTCCACTTT. Translating gives CASRTGVVRGNYNSPLHF.